This paragraph reports one T cell receptor beta chain. Its antigen is unknown. Around 30,000 T cell genomes, or about 0.2 ug DNA, went into the sorted-subset replicate PCRs. The method was immunoSEQ multiplex PCR; TCRdb's version includes in-frame clones alone and lacks a portion of them. The repertoire holds around 2,100,000 clones, with about 95% as singletons. After removal of 6 bases from V and 8 bases from J, the junction contained 16 bases not matched to a gene. Germline V lookup: CDR1 MNHEY, CDR2 SMNVEV (reference sequence). The CDR3 spans 17 residues. Naive CD8 isolation took CD45RO-negative cells positively selected for CCR7 and excluded terminally differentiated effector memory CD45RA+ cells. These data belong to a study of shared clonotypes between healthy human individuals. General observations from the study: Donor clonotype sharing was expected to depend on sequencing depth.

The rearrangement uses TRBV27 and TRBJ1-1; 12 bases match TRBD1. Sequences were obtained from naive CD8+ T cells sorted from blood. The receptor's source is a man aged 18 to 35 in good health. Here the CDR3 DNA reads TGTGCCAGCAGATCTTTAGCCGGGACAGGGGGCGATCGGGAAGCTTTCTTT. This sequence encodes CASRSLAGTGGDREAFF.